This T cell receptor (beta chain) was retrieved from a study of Graves' ophthalmopathy and Graves' hyperthyroidism. Researchers took RNA transcripts and amplified TCR beta CDR3 regions from them. HTBI primers were employed in first-round RT-PCR, then a second-round multiplex PCR followed. TCRdb called the multiplex PCR reads again in MiXCR, with one record for every CDR3 protein. The sample includes a few hundred thousand distinct CDR3 sequences, over 15% of them seen just once. Germline V gives CDR1 ENHRY, CDR2 SYGVKD. This CDR3 is built from 14 residues. Trimming removed 6 bases from V and 8 bases from J, with 14 bases in between. This clonotype came up many times.

Source material: peripheral blood. The sequence came from a woman aged 18 to 35 with stable Graves' hyperthyroidism. This rearrangement joins TRBV10-3 to TRBJ1-6, with D hard to call. This CDR3 is CAIRAGMPDSPLHF. The DNA for the CDR3 is TGTGCCATCAGAGCGGGTATGCCGGATTCACCCCTCCACTTT.